A selection of T cell receptor beta chains follows, all from one sample in a study of T cell repertoires in cytomegalovirus infection. TCRdb passed the reads through MiXCR, listing each CDR3 protein once. The sample shows approximately 500,000 distinct CDR3 sequences, around 11% of them seen only once. The specimen sequenced was PBMCs. All receptors derive from a human donor in good health (CMV status not recorded). Some clones in this sample may be carry-over from other donors' samples. Both conserved end residues are part of each CDR3. A D gene is named only where the DNA matches it firmly. Only some rows state a clone size, as once, few, many or a class for expanded clones.

J,V,size,D,CDR3,DNA
TRBJ1-3,TRBV20-1,-,TRBD1,CSARTGSGNTIYF,TGCAGTGCACGGACAGGGTCGGGAAACACCATATATTTT
TRBJ2-2,TRBV5-1,-,TRBD1,CASSPRQGDGELFF,TGCGCCAGCAGCCCCAGACAGGGAGACGGGGAGCTGTTTTTT
TRBJ2-2,TRBV29-1,-,TRBD2,CSVEASGRALTGELFF,TGCAGCGTTGAAGCTAGCGGGAGGGCCCTCACCGGGGAGCTGTTTTTT
TRBJ2-5,TRBV28,-,-,CASIPRGRPFQETQYF,TGTGCCAGCATCCCCCGGGGGCGGCCATTCCAAGAGACCCAGTACTTC
TRBJ2-3,TRBV20-1,few,-,CSAEGRAGTDTQYF,TGCAGTGCTGAGGGACGGGCGGGCACAGATACGCAGTATTTT
TRBJ2-1,TRBV7-9,many,-,CASSFDTRRTASSYNEQFF,TGTGCCAGCAGCTTCGATACCCGGCGGACAGCCAGCTCCTACAATGAGCAGTTCTTC
TRBJ1-5,TRBV4-1,many,-,CASSQVAGGGQPQHF,TGCGCCAGCAGCCAAGTGGCGGGGGGGGGGCAGCCCCAGCATTTT
TRBJ2-1,TRBV19,-,-,CASTAGGPYNEQFF,TGTGCCAGTACAGCAGGGGGGCCCTACAATGAGCAGTTCTTC
TRBJ1-1,TRBV7-9,-,-,CASSLTEVNTEAFF,TGTGCCAGCAGCTTAACGGAGGTGAACACTGAAGCTTTCTTT
TRBJ1-5,TRBV5-6,few,TRBD1,CASSLRRGFNQPQHF,TGTGCCAGCAGCTTGCGCAGGGGGTTTAATCAGCCCCAGCATTTT
TRBJ1-2,TRBV3-1,few,TRBD1,CASSQDRRTGLRDGYTF,TGTGCCAGCAGCCAAGATCGACGGACAGGGCTGCGGGATGGCTACACCTTC
TRBJ2-1,TRBV9,many,-,CASSADNEQFF,TGTGCCAGCAGCGCGGACAATGAGCAGTTCTTC
TRBJ1-5,TRBV19,many,-,CASLGDEGLWGNQPQHF,TGTGCCAGTCTCGGAGATGAGGGCCTCTGGGGCAATCAGCCCCAGCATTTT